The 19 T cell receptor beta chains given below trace back to one sample, sequenced in a study of cytomegalovirus exposure and HLA in healthy donors. The PCR used 60 Vbeta and 13 Jbeta primers. Repertoires were generated with immunoSEQ multiplex PCR, while TCRdb's copy carries only in-frame clones and drops some. The profile shows around 190,000 clones, approximately 75% of them singletons. The sequencing sample was made of PBMCs. The receptors derive from a man aged 25-40 years in good health and CMV-seropositive.

Details on this clone: Other DNA sequences in the same sample also yield this CDR3. This sequence joins TRBV6-5 and TRBJ1-5; 8 nucleotides align to TRBD1. The germline V gene has CDR1 MNHEY and CDR2 SVGAGI. The V and J ends lost 10 bases and 4 bases, in that order; junction bases with no gene match: 9. This CDR3 contains 14 residues. The CDR3: CATPDREQNQPQHF. The CDR3 DNA sequence: TGTGCCACCCCGGACAGGGAACAAAATCAGCCCCAGCATTTT.

The DNA of the CDR3 is TGTGCCAGCAGCGTCGACAGGGGTCATTCACCCCTCCACTTT. Translating it yields CASSVDRGHSPLHF. The rearrangement joins TRBV7-9 to TRBJ1-6, with 8 nucleotides matching TRBD1. The CDR3 spans 14 residues. CDR1 SEHNR and CDR2 FQNEAQ come from the germline V gene (reference sequence). V lost 5 bases, J lost 8 bases, and 5 bases stayed unmatched. The full variable domain, rest sourced from reference TRBV7-9 and TRBJ1-6, is DTGVSQNPRHKITKRGQNVTFRCDPISEHNRLYWYRQTLGQGPEFLTYFQNEAQLEKSRLLSDRFSAERPKGSFSTLEIQRTEQGDSAMYLCASSVDRGHSPLHFGNGTRLTVT.

There are a few counts of this clone. V usage is TRBV19 and J usage is TRBJ2-5; D possibly corresponds to TRBD2 (6 bases). CDR3 length: 15 residues. V lost 1 base and J lost 4, with 13 bases in between. Germline-derived CDR1 and CDR2 are LNHDA and SQIVND (reference sequence). The CDR3 here is CASSIAYRRGETQYF. The CDR3 nucleotides are TGTGCCAGTAGTATAGCGTATCGGAGGGGAGAGACCCAGTACTTC.

The genes are TRBV9 and TRBJ1-4; 12 bases match TRBD1. Trimming at V came to 2 bases and at J to 3 bases, leaving 5 bases not matched to a gene. The CDR3 length is 17 residues. Per germline, CDR1 SGDLS and CDR2 YYNGEE. DNA of the CDR3: TGTGCCAGCAGCGTCGCGGGACAGGGGGCGGCTAATGAAAAACTGTTTTTT. It encodes CASSVAGQGAANEKLFF.

Note on this clone: Different DNA sequences within this sample yield the same CDR3. V gene TRBV6-5 combines with J gene TRBJ1-1, with D possibly matching TRBD1 (5 bases). Trimming took off 0 bases at V and 2 bases at J, with 7 bases between the two ends. The CDR3 contains 14 residues. Per the germline V gene, CDR1 is MNHEY and CDR2 is SVGAGI. The CDR3 loop is CASSYSDSNTEAFF. The CDR3 DNA reads TGTGCCAGCAGTTACTCCGACAGCAACACTGAAGCTTTCTTT.

This clone was recorded a few times. The rearrangement links TRBV5-1 to TRBJ1-3; weak D call: TRBD1 (6 bases). This CDR3 region has 14 residues. The germline V gene encodes CDR1 SGHRS and CDR2 YFSETQ. Trimming removed 4 bases from V and 3 bases from J, with 11 bases in between. In DNA, the CDR3 is TGCGCCAGCAGCCCAGGGGTGGGTGGAAACACCATATATTTT. As protein: CASSPGVGGNTIYF.

The rearrangement links TRBV6-1 to TRBJ2-7; 13 bases agree with TRBD2. From germline, CDR1 is MNHNS and CDR2 SASEGT. The V gene end was trimmed by 4 bases and the J gene end by 5 bases; junction bases not matched to a gene: 5. This CDR3 spans 15 amino acids. The CDR3 region has the DNA TGTGCCAGCAGTGGGACTAGCGGGGGCAAGGACGAGCAGTACTTC. Residues: CASSGTSGGKDEQYF.

This chain joins TRBV6-6 and TRBJ2-1, with 9 bases lining up with TRBD2. CDR3 length: 16 amino acids. CDR1 is MNHNY and CDR2 is SVGAGI in the germline V gene (reference sequence). J was trimmed by 2 bases and V by 5 bases; bases with no gene match: 7. In DNA, the CDR3 is TGTGCCAGCAGTCCAGTTAGCGGGGGCCCCTACAATGAGCAGTTCTTC. Protein product: CASSPVSGGPYNEQFF.

V is TRBV7-2 and J is TRBJ1-3; 7 bases are shared with TRBD1. The CDR3 is 15 amino acids. Germline loops: CDR1 SGHTA, CDR2 FQGNSA. The V segment lost 2 bases and the J segment 0 bases; nucleotides outside the gene matches: 1. The CDR3 sequence is CASSLQGGSGNTIYF. CDR3 DNA sequence: TGTGCCAGCAGCTTACAGGGGGGCTCTGGAAACACCATATATTTT.

This clone appeared a single time. The chain recombines TRBV2 with TRBJ2-7; the D gene is possibly TRBD1 (6 bases). Germline CDR1 reads SNHLY; CDR2 reads FYNNEI. The CDR3 sequence is 20 residues long. Trimming stripped 6 bases from V and 1 base from J, with 31 bases between. CDR3 DNA sequence: TGTGCCAGCAGCGCCTACACCCGGGACAATTCAGATGCAACATCCTACGAGCAGTACTTC. Translated: CASSAYTRDNSDATSYEQYF.

This clone was recorded a few times. This chain uses TRBV7-9 with TRBJ2-1; TRBD2 is a possible D gene (6 bases). V lost 7 bases to trimming and J lost 7 bases, with 20 bases between them. The CDR3 extends over 15 amino acids. CDR1 and CDR2 (germline): SEHNR, FQNEAQ (reference sequence). Here the CDR3 DNA reads TGTGCCAGCACAACTAGGGGAGGCCTCGGGAATGAGCAGTTCTTC. Amino acids: CASTTRGGLGNEQFF.

This clone was seen a single time. CDR3 protein: CASSGQGGGETQYF. DNA of the CDR3: TGCGCCAGCAGTGGACAGGGTGGAGGGGAGACCCAGTACTTC. The chain employs TRBV10-2 and TRBJ2-5; a possible D gene is TRBD1 (7 bases). Per germline, CDR1 WSHSY and CDR2 SAAADI. The V gene lost 4 bases and the J gene lost 5 bases, with 14 bases spanning the gap. The CDR3 covers 14 residues.

The chain is built from TRBV7-9 and TRBJ2-5; tentatively, D is TRBD1 (6 bases). The CDR3 covers 14 residues. CDR1 and CDR2 from the germline V gene are SEHNR and FQNEAQ (reference sequence). The germline V and J ends were trimmed by 2 bases and 1 base, with 8 bases remaining between them. CDR3 DNA: TGTGCCAGCAGCTTAACAGGGCCCCAAGAGACCCAGTACTTC. Its protein product is CASSLTGPQETQYF.

The chain recombines TRBV4-3 with TRBJ1-6, with a tentative D call TRBD1 (5 bases). Germline V gives CDR1 LGHNA, CDR2 YSLEER. V shed 2 bases and J shed 7 bases, with 12 bases lying between them. The CDR3 loop spans 15 amino acids. The CDR3 loop is CASSQSTVVNSPLHF. The CDR3 DNA sequence: TGCGCCAGCAGCCAATCGACAGTTGTAAATTCACCCCTCCACTTT.

The rearrangement links TRBV28 to TRBJ1-2, with TRBD1 matching 7 bases. The V gene end was trimmed by 4 bases and the J gene end by 4 bases; junction bases not matched to a gene: 6. The germline gives CDR1 MDHEN, CDR2 SYDVKM. This CDR3 is built from 14 residues. Here the CDR3 reads CASSYMTGSYGYTF. DNA for the CDR3: TGTGCCAGCAGTTATATGACAGGGTCCTATGGCTACACCTTC.

This sequence joins TRBV25-1 and TRBJ1-2; no firm D call. CDR3 size: 14 residues. V was pared by 6 bases and J by 0 bases, with 11 bases between. CDR1 and CDR2 from the germline V gene are MGHDK and SYGVNS. CDR3 coding DNA: TGTGCCAGCAGGGCAGCCGGAGCTAACTATGGCTACACCTTC. Translating it yields CASRAAGANYGYTF.

The rearrangement links TRBV11-3 to TRBJ2-3, with 12 bases matching TRBD1. The CDR3 consists of 19 residues. CDR1 is SGHNT, CDR2 YENEEA, per germline. V lost 5 bases to trimming and J lost 5 bases; unmatched junction nucleotides: 17. The CDR3 DNA is TGTGCCAGCAGCAAGATGCCCGGCCTCCGGGACAGGGGGCGAGATACGCAGTATTTT. Amino acids: CASSKMPGLRDRGRDTQYF. Looking up the rest from reference TRBV11-3 and TRBJ2-3 gives the full variable domain: EAGVVQSPRYKIIEKKQPVAFWCNPISGHNTLYWYLQNLGQGPELLIRYENEEAVDDSQLPKDRFSAERLKGVDSTLKIQPAELGDSAVYLCASSKMPGLRDRGRDTQYFGPGTRLTVL.

This clone was observed once. Germline and junction disagree at one end, which may indicate a read error. This chain joins TRBV7-9 and TRBJ2-5, with 8 bases matching TRBD2. Germline CDR1 SEHNR, CDR2 FQNEAQ (reference sequence). CDR3 size: 16 residues. CDR3 loop: CSSSLAESGSARTQYF. CDR3 DNA sequence: TGTTCCAGCAGCTTAGCCGAGAGCGGGAGCGCTCGAACCCAGTACTTC.

There are a few counts of this clone. The rearrangement joins TRBV27 to TRBJ2-7; TRBD1 might be the D (6 bases). The CDR3 has 13 residues. V was shortened by 5 bases and J by 3 bases, with 11 bases between the two germline ends. The germline gives CDR1 MNHEY, CDR2 SMNVEV (reference sequence). Here the CDR3 DNA reads TGTGCCAGCAGTACTGGGACACTCTACGAGCAGTACTTC. Protein: CASSTGTLYEQYF.